The source of this TCR beta chain is a study of post-analysis software for immune sequencing data (dated by TCRdb to the mid-2010s). Context from the whole study: Relapsing-remitting, secondary progressive and progressive-relapsing multiple sclerosis were recorded as disease courses, and subtype annotation was lacking for some patients. The multiple sclerosis patient repertoires were compared with 10 to 12 previously published healthy control repertoires from donors aged about 6 to 26 years. A subset of samples was prepared in parallel using single-end sample barcoding, then pooled and co-amplified after Illumina adapter ligation.

Points the paper makes about the study in general: Normalized Chao1 diversity was significantly lower in multiple sclerosis patients than controls, suggesting substantial peripheral T-cell clonal expansion. Direct clustering with F measure revealed strong co-clustering of samples prepared in the same batch, which led to a batch-effect correction. The multiple sclerosis patient group was slightly younger than the control group. Several TRBV segments, including TRBV5-6, TRBV5-1 and TRBV20-1, were significantly more frequent in patients than controls.

This clonotype occurred once. This clone's antigen is unknown. Mismatch with germline at one junction end may stem from a read error. To demonstrate the VDJtools post-analysis software, TCR beta repertoires were profiled from the peripheral blood of more than ten young patients with multiple sclerosis. The multiple sclerosis patients were children and adolescents ranging in age from roughly 6 to 16 years. The CDR3, from cysteine to phenylalanine, totals 15 residues. Only the CDR3 DNA stays, 45 bases, in frame from base 1. Per the germline V gene, MRHNA is the CDR1 and SNTAGT is the CDR2. Libraries came from PCR. Sequencer: Illumina HiSeq 2500. To reduce PCR and sequencing biases, unique molecular identifiers were incorporated into the TCR beta cDNA libraries. Per 1 to 10 million input T cells, 500,000 or so cDNA molecules were obtained, such that each molecule approximated one T cell. The patient libraries were prepared and sequenced using the same protocol as the earlier healthy control dataset. Samples belonging to the same batch were prepared together, multiplexed and sequenced on a shared HiSeq lane. In the original analysis: Raw barcoded reads were processed with MIGEC, and single-read molecular identifier groups were discarded before consensus assembly and CDR3 extraction. Clonotype tables were post-analysed with VDJtools, and diversity was normalized by down-sampling all datasets to the smallest sample size. Repertoire overlap clustering matched CDR3 amino acid but not nucleotide sequences to correct batch-related cross-sample contamination. The public reads were reanalyzed by TCRdb: fastp trimming at Q25, MiXCR alignment, in-frame beta chains only. Records with the same CDR3 protein are collapsed into one entry carrying the most frequent genes and DNA. The V and J calls were determined by TCRdb, not by the authors. The sample includes around 770,000 distinct CDR3 sequences, with 46% observed a single time. The ten top clones hold 4.9% of the sample.

The chain employs TRBV6-4 and TRBJ2-3; 7 of the junction bases match TRBD2. The sequenced sample consisted of blood. The sequence was collected from a girl aged 10-17 years with multiple sclerosis. The CDR3 has the sequence CASGDVAGATDTQYF. The nucleotides read TGTGCCAGCGGTGACGTGGCGGGAGCCACAGATACGCAGTATTTT.